One sample yielded the 9 T cell receptor beta chains listed below, sequenced in a study of blood T cell repertoires in COVID-19 (dated by TCRdb to 2019 to 2021). The library relied on the immunoSEQ multiplex PCR assay. As stored in TCRdb, this immuneACCESS dataset retains in-frame rearrangements with V and J assigned. A fraction of the clones does not appear; measured against another copy, unresolved V genes explain less than half of the discrepancy, and the remainder lacks a known reason. This sample lists roughly 230,000 clones; approximately 82% were detected once. The top ten clonotypes cover roughly 7.8% of the sample. Sequencing input: peripheral blood. The receptors shown here come from a man aged 40-55 years with active or convalescent COVID-19.

The V gene is TRBV6-6, the J gene TRBJ2-1; 7 nucleotides match TRBD1. Germline CDR1 is MNHNY and CDR2 is SVGAGI (reference sequence). The CDR3 consists of 16 residues. V gave up 7 bases and J gave up 5 bases; unmatched junction bases: 14. The CDR3 here is CASNLGPGTDHNEQFF. CDR3 DNA sequence: TGTGCCAGCAATCTCGGGCCCGGGACAGATCACAATGAGCAGTTCTTC.

The chain employs TRBV7-2 and TRBJ2-1; D possibly corresponds to TRBD2 (6 bases). The CDR3 sequence is 13 residues long. V lost 5 bases to trimming and J lost 5 bases, with 10 bases between them. Germline loops: CDR1 SGHTA, CDR2 FQGNSA. The CDR3 DNA sequence: TGTGCCAGCAGCCCTAGCGCAAACAATGAGCAGTTCTTC. As protein: CASSPSANNEQFF.

CDR3 amino acids: CACAGSNQPQHF. For the CDR3, the DNA is TGTGCCTGCGCGGGGAGCAATCAGCCCCAGCATTTT. V is TRBV30 and J is TRBJ1-5; D remains ambiguous. Germline CDR1 GTSNPN, CDR2 SVGIG (reference sequence). The V end was cut by 6 bases, the J end by 1 base, with 7 bases between. This CDR3 has 12 amino acids.

There are a few counts of this clone. The chain has TRBV10-3 and TRBJ2-6, with D maybe TRBD1 (5 bases). There are 19 residues in the CDR3. The germline gives CDR1 ENHRY, CDR2 SYGVKD. The ends were cut back, 8 bases at V and 1 base at J, with 24 bases in the middle. CDR3 region: CAISQIGAGKVSGANVLTF. CDR3 in DNA: TGTGCCATCTCCCAGATTGGGGCAGGGAAAGTGTCTGGGGCCAACGTCCTGACTTTC.

V gene TRBV10-3 combines with J gene TRBJ2-7; D remains ambiguous. CDR3 size: 12 residues. The germline V and J ends were trimmed by 4 bases and 2 bases, with 6 bases remaining between them. Germline CDR1 ENHRY, CDR2 SYGVKD. The chain's CDR3 is CAISGAAYEQYF. CDR3 nucleotides: TGTGCCATCAGTGGGGCTGCCTACGAGCAGTACTTC.

The chain combines TRBV7-9 with TRBJ2-1; 8 bases fit TRBD2. After removal of 8 bases from V and 8 bases from J, the junction contained 8 bases not matched to a gene. Germline V CDR1 and CDR2: SEHNR, FQNEAQ (reference sequence). CDR3 size: 13 residues. The CDR3 nucleotides read TGTGCCAGCGGGACTAGTGAATTCTATGAGCAGTTCTTC. Protein: CASGTSEFYEQFF.

This chain connects TRBV30 to TRBJ1-5; the match to TRBD1 covers 7 bases. CDR1 and CDR2 (germline): GTSNPN, SVGIG (reference sequence). V lost 8 bases, J lost 5 bases, and 9 bases stayed unmatched. The CDR3 sequence is 13 residues long. The CDR3 protein is CAHRTGADQPQHF. The CDR3 bases are TGTGCCCACCGTACAGGGGCGGATCAGCCCCAGCATTTT.

The CDR3 sequence is CAWSVQSGRSYTF. The CDR3 DNA reads TGTGCCTGGAGTGTTCAATCAGGGCGAAGCTACACCTTC. V is TRBV30 and J is TRBJ1-2, with D possibly being TRBD1 (5 bases). V lost 0 bases, J lost 9 bases, and 14 bases lay in between. The germline V gene encodes CDR1 GTSNPN and CDR2 SVGIG (reference sequence). The CDR3 runs to 13 residues.

The gene calls are TRBV6-5 and TRBJ2-1; possible D gene TRBD2, 6 bases. Germline loops: CDR1 MNHEY, CDR2 SVGAGI. The CDR3 has 15 residues. V shed 0 bases and J shed 8 bases, with 14 bases lying between them. CDR3 DNA sequence: TGTGCCAGCAGTTACTCCGGGGGAGTTAGTCATGAGCAGTTCTTC. Encoded protein: CASSYSGGVSHEQFF.